This T cell receptor beta chain is from a study of CD8 T cells in Susac syndrome. Reverse transcription of roughly 0.5 to 1 ug RNA was performed with random hexamers. An immunoSEQ multiplex PCR amplified TCR beta CDR3 over 54 Vbeta and 13 Jbeta. Via MiXCR, TCRdb re-called the immunoSEQ multiplex PCR reads, giving one row per CDR3 protein. This table holds a few hundred thousand distinct CDR3 sequences, around 85% found once. This clonotype has just a few counts. This CDR3 spans 13 amino acids. Germline V gene data show CDR1 as LNHDA and CDR2 as SQIVND (reference sequence). The J segment lost 4 bases and the V segment lost 8 bases, leaving 4 bases of the junction unmatched.

The specimen was CD8+ T cells from PBMCs. The J gene is TRBJ2-7, the V gene TRBV19, with 11 bases matching TRBD1. The receptor was isolated from a human donor with multiple sclerosis. The CDR3 DNA reads TGTGCCAGTTCGGGACAGGGGGAATACGAGCAGTACTTC. The encoded protein is CASSGQGEYEQYF.